A single T cell receptor beta chain is shown here with its context. Naive CD8 cells comprised CD45RO-negative, CCR7-positively selected cells, excluding terminally differentiated effector memory CD45RA+ cells. Study donors comprised healthy, HIV-negative adults devoid of recent acute infection or vaccination. Only Caucasian adults living in Nashville, Tennessee made up the donor group. CDR3 length: 13 residues. Per the germline V gene, CDR1 is MNHEY and CDR2 is SMNVEV (reference sequence). Trimming took 10 bases from V and 0 from J, leaving 13 bases between them. This specimen belongs to a study of shared clonotypes between healthy human individuals. The data were produced by immunoSEQ multiplex PCR, yet TCRdb's version contains in-frame clones alone and is incomplete. Of about 800,000 clones in the sample, just over 95% were seen once.

The gene calls are TRBV27 and TRBJ2-7; D is unclear. Input material: naive CD8+ T cells sorted from blood. The TCR comes from a man in his thirties or forties in good health. CDR3 bases: TGTGCCACCTCCGACCGAGGCTCCTACGAGCAGTACTTC. Protein sequence: CATSDRGSYEQYF.